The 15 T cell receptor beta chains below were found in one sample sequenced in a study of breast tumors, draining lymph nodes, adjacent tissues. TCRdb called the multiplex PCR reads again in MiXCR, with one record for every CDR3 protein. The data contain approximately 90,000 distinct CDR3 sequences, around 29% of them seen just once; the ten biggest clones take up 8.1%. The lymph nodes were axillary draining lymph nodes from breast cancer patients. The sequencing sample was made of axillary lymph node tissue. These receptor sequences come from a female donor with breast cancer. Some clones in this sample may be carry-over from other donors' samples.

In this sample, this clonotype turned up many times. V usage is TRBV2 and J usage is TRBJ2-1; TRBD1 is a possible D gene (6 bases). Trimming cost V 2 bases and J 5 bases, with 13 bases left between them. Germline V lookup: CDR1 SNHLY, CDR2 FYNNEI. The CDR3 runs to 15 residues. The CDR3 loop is CASSEKRAGDNEQFF. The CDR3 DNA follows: TGTGCCAGCAGTGAAAAACGAGCAGGGGACAATGAGCAGTTCTTC.

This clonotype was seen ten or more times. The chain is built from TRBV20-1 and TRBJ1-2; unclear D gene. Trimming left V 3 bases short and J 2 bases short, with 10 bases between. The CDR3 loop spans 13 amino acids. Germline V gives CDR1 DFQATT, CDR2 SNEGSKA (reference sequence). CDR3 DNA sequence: TGCAGTGCTAGCGGCGGGTTGAACTATGGCTACACCTTC. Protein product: CSASGGLNYGYTF.

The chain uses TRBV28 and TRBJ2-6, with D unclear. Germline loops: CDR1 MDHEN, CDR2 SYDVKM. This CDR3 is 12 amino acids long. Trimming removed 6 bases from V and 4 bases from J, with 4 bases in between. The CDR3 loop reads CASRRGANVLTF. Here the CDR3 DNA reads TGTGCCAGCAGGAGGGGGGCCAACGTCCTGACTTTC.

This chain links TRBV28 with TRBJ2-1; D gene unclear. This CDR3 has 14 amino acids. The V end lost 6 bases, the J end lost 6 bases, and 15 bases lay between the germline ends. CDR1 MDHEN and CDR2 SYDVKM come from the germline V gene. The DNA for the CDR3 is TGTGCCAGCAGGGATTGGGCAAAACTCAATGAGCAGTTCTTC. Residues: CASRDWAKLNEQFF.

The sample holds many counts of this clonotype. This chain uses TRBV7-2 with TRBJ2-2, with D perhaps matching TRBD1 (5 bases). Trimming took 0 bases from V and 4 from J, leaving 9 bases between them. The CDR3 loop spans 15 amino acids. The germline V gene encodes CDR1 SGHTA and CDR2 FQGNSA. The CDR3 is CASSLAFTGTGELFF. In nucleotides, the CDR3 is TGTGCCAGCAGCTTAGCATTTACAGGCACCGGGGAGCTGTTTTTT.

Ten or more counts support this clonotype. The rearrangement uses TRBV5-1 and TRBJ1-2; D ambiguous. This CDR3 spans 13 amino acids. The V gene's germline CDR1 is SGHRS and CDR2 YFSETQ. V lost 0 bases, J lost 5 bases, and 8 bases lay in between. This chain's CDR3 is CASSLEPPYGYTF. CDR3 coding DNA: TGCGCCAGCAGCTTGGAGCCTCCTTATGGCTACACCTTC.

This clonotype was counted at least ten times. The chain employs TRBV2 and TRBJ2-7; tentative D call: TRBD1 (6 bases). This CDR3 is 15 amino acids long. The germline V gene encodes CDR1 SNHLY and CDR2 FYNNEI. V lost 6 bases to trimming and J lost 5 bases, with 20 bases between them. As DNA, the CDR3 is TGTGCCAGCAGCATCCTCTCAGGGGAAGTCAACGAGCAGTACTTC. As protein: CASSILSGEVNEQYF. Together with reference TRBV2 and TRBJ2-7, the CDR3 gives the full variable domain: EPEVTQTPSHQVTQMGQEVILRCVPISNHLYFYWYRQILGQKVEFLVSFYNNEISEKSEIFDDQFSVERPDGSNFTLKIRSTKLEDSAMYFCASSILSGEVNEQYFGPGTRLTVT.

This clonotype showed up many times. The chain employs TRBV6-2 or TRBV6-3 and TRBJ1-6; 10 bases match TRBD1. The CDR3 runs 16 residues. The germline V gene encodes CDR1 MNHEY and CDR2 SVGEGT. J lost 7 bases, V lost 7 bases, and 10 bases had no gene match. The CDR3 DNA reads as TGTGCCAGCAAGGCGACAGGGGGCAATTTGAATTCACCCCTCCACTTT. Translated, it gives CASKATGGNLNSPLHF.

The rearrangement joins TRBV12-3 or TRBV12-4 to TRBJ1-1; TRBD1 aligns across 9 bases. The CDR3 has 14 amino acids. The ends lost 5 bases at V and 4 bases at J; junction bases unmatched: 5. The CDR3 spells CASSQTGGATEAFF. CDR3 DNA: TGTGCCAGCAGTCAGACAGGGGGAGCCACTGAAGCTTTCTTT.

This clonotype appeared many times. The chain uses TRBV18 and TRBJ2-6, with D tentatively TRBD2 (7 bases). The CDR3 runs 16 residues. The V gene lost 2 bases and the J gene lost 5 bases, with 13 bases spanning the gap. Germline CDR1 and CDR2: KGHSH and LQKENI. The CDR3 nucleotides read TGTGCCAGCTCACCAAACGGGGGGCTCTGGGCCAACGTCCTGACTTTC. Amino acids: CASSPNGGLWANVLTF.

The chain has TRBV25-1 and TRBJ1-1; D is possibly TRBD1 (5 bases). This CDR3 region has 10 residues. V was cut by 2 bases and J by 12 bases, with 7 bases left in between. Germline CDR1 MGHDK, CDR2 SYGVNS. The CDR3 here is CASSEPGSFF. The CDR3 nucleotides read TGTGCCAGCAGTGAACCAGGGTCTTTCTTT.

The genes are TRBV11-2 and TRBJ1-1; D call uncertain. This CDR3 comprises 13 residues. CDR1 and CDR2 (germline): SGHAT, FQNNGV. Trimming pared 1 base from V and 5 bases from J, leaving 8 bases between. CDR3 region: CASSLGVGTEAFF. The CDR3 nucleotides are TGTGCCAGCAGCTTAGGCGTTGGGACTGAAGCTTTCTTT.

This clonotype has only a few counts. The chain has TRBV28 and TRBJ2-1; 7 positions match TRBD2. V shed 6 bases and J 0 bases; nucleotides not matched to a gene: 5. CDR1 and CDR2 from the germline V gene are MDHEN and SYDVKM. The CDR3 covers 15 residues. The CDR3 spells CASSGRGSSYNEQFF. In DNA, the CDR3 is TGTGCCAGCAGCGGCCGCGGGAGCTCCTACAATGAGCAGTTCTTC.

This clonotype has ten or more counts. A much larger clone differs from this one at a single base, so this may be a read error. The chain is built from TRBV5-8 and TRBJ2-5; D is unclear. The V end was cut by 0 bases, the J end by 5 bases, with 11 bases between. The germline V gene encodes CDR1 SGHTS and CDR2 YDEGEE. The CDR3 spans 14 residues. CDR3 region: CASSLGMAAETQYF. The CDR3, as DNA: TGTGCCAGCAGCTTGGGGATGGCTGCCGAGACCCAGTACTTC.

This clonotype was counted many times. CDR3 residues: CASNRVSYEQYF. The CDR3 nucleotides are TGTGCCAGCAATAGGGTCTCCTACGAGCAGTACTTC. V and J are TRBV28 and TRBJ2-7; unclear D gene. This CDR3 spans 12 amino acids. Germline CDR1 reads MDHEN; CDR2 reads SYDVKM. V was shortened by 7 bases and J by 0 bases, with 7 bases between the two germline ends.